This TCR beta chain was identified during a study of T cell responses to AZD1222 COVID-19 vaccine. Measured with immunoSEQ multiplex PCR; TCRdb has only the in-frame clones, and not every one. The sample lists 200,000 to 250,000 clones, roughly 94% occurring once. Study-wide findings and caveats: Spike-spanning, vaccine-associated CD4 TCRs were dominant at 160-218 and 743-854. Increased Spike-specific TCR breadth and depth were observed after two AZD1222 doses. Donors were mostly white British, more females; clonal diversity possibly underestimated. Reports indicate that nearly half of spike-specific TCRs are directed at unmutated variant regions.

Germline loops: CDR1 MNHEY, CDR2 SMNVEV (reference sequence). This CDR3 contains 15 residues. With 1 base removed from V and 1 base from J, the gap between germline ends came to 10 bases. For this clone: What it binds is not known.

Material: peripheral blood, obtained 28 days after the second dose of the MenACWY control vaccine. The TCR comes from an adult who received the MenACWY meningococcal vaccine as a control. The V gene is TRBV27, the J gene TRBJ1-1; a possible D gene is TRBD1 (6 bases). The CDR3 region has the DNA TGTGCCAGCAGTTTATACAGGGTTGGGAACACTGAAGCTTTCTTT. Translated, it gives CASSLYRVGNTEAFF.